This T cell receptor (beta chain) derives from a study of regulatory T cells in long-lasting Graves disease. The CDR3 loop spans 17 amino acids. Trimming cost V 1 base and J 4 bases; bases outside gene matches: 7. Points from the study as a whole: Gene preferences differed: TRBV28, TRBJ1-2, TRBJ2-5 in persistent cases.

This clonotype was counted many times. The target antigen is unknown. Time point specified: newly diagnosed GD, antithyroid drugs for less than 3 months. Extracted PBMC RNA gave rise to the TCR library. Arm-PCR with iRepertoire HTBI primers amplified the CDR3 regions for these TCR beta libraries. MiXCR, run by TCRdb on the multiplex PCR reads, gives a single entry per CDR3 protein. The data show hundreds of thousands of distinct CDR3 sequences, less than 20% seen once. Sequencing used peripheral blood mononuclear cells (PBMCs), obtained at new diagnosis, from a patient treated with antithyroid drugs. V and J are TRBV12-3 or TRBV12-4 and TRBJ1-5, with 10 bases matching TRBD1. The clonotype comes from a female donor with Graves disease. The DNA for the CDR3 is TGTGCCAGCAGTTTAGGGGGACAGGGGCTCTTAAATCAGCCCCAGCATTTT. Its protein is CASSLGGQGLLNQPQHF.